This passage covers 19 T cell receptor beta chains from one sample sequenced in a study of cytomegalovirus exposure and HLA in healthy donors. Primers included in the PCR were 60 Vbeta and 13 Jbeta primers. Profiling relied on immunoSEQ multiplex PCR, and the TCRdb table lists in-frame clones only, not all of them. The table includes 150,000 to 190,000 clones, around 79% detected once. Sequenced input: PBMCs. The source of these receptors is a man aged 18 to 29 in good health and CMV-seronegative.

The CDR3 DNA sequence: TGTGCCAGCAGCGTGGGACACCAGGGCCCCTACGAGCAGTACTTC. It codes for CASSVGHQGPYEQYF. The J gene is TRBJ2-7, the V gene TRBV5-4; tentatively, D is TRBD1 (6 bases). The CDR3 contains 15 residues. Trimming stripped 4 bases from V and 2 bases from J, with 16 bases between. CDR1 and CDR2 (germline): SGHNT, YYREEE (reference sequence).

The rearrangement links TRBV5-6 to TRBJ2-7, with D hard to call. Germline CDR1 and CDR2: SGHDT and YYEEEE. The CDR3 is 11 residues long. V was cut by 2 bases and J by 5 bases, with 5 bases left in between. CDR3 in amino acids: CASSFSDEQYF. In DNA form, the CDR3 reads TGTGCCAGCAGCTTTTCCGACGAGCAGTACTTC.

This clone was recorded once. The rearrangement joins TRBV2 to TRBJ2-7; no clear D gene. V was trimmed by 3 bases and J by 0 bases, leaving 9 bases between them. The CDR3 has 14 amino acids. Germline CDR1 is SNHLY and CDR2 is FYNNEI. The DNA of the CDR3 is TGTGCCAGCAGTGATCGGTCAAGCTCCTACGAGCAGTACTTC. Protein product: CASSDRSSSYEQYF.

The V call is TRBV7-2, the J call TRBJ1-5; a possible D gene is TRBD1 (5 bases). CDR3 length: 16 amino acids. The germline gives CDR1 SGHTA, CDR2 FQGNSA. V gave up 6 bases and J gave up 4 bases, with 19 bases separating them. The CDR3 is CASSRGAGRGNQPQHF. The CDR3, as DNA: TGTGCCAGCAGTCGGGGAGCAGGGCGGGGGAATCAGCCCCAGCATTTT.

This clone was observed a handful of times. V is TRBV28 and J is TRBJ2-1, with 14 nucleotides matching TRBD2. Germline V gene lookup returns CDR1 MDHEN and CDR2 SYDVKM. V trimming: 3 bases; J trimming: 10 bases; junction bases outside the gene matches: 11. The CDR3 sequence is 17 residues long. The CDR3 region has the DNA TGTGCCAGCAGTTTTCTCGGACTAGCGGGAGGCCTTAGGGAGCAGTTCTTC. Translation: CASSFLGLAGGLREQFF.

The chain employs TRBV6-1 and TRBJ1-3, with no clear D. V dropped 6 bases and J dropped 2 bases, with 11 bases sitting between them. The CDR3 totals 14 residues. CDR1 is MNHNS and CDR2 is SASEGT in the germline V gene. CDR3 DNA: TGTGCCAGCAGCCTAGAAGCGGCTGGAAACACCATATATTTT. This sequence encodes CASSLEAAGNTIYF.

CDR3 loop: CASSLEGGAYTEAFF. The CDR3 DNA sequence: TGCGCCAGCAGCTTGGAAGGGGGGGCCTACACTGAAGCTTTCTTT. The V call is TRBV5-1, the J call TRBJ1-1; maybe TRBD1 (6 bases). Trimming took 0 bases from V and 3 from J, leaving 12 bases between them. Germline V gene sequence: CDR1 SGHRS, CDR2 YFSETQ. CDR3 length: 15 residues.

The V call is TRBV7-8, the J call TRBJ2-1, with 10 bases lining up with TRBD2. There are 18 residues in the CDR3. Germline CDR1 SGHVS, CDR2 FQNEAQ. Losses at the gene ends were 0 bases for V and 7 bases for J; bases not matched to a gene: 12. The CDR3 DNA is TGTGCCAGCAGCTTAGCGCGTCGTCTAGCGGGAGTGAGAAATGAGCAGTTCTTC. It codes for CASSLARRLAGVRNEQFF.

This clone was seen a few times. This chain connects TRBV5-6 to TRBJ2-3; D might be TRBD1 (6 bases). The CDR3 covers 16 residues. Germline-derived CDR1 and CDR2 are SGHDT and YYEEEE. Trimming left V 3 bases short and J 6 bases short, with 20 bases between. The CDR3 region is CASSSFPDSPEDTQYF. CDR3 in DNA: TGTGCCAGCAGCTCCTTCCCGGACAGCCCAGAGGATACGCAGTATTTT.

The CDR3 nucleotides are TGTGCCAGTAGTGCGCCCGGTGAGCTTTCCTACGAGCAGTACTTC. This sequence encodes CASSAPGELSYEQYF. The chain links TRBV19 to TRBJ2-7; no clear D gene. The length of the CDR3 is 15 residues. V lost 5 bases to trimming and J lost 1 base, with 15 bases between them. The germline CDR1 and CDR2 sequences are LNHDA and SQIVND (reference sequence).

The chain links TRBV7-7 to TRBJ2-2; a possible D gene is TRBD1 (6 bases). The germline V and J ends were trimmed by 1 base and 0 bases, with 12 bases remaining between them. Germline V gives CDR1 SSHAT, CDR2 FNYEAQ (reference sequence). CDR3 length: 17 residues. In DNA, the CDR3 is TGTGCCAGCAGCTTAGAAGGGGGAGTCCCGAACACCGGGGAGCTGTTTTTT. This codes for CASSLEGGVPNTGELFF.

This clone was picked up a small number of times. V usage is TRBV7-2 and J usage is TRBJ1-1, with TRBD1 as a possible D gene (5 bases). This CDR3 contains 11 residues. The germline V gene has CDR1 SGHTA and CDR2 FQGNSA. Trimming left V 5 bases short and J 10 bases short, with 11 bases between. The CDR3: CASSREGAAFF. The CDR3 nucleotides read TGTGCCAGCAGCCGAGAAGGGGCAGCTTTCTTT.

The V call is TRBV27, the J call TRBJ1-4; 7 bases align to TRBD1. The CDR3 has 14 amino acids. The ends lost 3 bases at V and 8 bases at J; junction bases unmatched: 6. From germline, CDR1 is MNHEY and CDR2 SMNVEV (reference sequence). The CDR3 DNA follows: TGTGCCAGCAGTTTGAGCAGGGGGTACGAAAAACTGTTTTTT. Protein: CASSLSRGYEKLFF.

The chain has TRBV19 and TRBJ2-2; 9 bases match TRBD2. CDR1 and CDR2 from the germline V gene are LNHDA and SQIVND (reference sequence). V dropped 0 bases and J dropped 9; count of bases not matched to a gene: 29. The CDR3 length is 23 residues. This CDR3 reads CASSIDLYYPPGLAGNTIRELFF. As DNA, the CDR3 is TGTGCCAGTAGTATAGATCTATACTATCCCCCGGGACTAGCCGGGAACACAATCCGGGAGCTGTTTTTT.

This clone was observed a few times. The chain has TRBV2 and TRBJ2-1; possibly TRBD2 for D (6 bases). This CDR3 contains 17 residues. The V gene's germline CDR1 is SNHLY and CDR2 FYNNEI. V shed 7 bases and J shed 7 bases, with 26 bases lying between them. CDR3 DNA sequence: TGTGCCAGCACAGAACGAGTGATCCGGGAGTGGGAAAATGAGCAGTTCTTC. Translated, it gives CASTERVIREWENEQFF.

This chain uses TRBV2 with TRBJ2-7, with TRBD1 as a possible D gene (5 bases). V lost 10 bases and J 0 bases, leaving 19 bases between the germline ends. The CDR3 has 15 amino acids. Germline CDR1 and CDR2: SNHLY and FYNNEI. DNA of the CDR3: TGTGCCATCCTTGGGGCCCAACGCGGCTCCTACGAGCAGTACTTC. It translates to CAILGAQRGSYEQYF.

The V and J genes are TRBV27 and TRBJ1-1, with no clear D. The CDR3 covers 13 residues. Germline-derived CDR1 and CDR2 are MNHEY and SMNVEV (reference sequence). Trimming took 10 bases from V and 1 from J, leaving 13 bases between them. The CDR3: CATQDRGNTEAFF. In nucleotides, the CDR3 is TGTGCCACCCAAGATCGGGGGAACACTGAAGCTTTCTTT.

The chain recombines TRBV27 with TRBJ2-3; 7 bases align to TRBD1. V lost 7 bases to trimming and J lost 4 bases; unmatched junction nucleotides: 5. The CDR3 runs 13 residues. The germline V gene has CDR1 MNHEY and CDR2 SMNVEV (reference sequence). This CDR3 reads CASIRQGADTQYF. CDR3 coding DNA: TGTGCCAGCATCCGACAGGGAGCAGATACGCAGTATTTT.

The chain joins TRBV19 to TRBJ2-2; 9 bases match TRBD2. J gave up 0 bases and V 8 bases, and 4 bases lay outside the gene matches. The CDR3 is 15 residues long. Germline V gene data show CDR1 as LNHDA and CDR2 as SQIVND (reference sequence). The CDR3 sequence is CASFSGSANTGELFF. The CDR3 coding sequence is TGTGCCAGTTTTAGCGGGAGCGCGAACACCGGGGAGCTGTTTTTT.